Below, 16 T cell receptor beta chains from the same sample are listed, as sequenced in a study of T cell responses to AZD1222 COVID-19 vaccine. Some clones are missing from TCRdb's copy, which holds only in-frame ones; the method was immunoSEQ multiplex PCR. The sample yields roughly 120,000 clones, roughly 87% seen once. The material was peripheral blood, obtained on day 0 of AZD1222 vaccination. These receptors originate from an adult in good health.

The chain recombines TRBV19 with TRBJ2-5; the match to TRBD1 covers 9 bases. The CDR3 runs to 16 residues. V lost 1 base, J lost 1 base, and 4 bases stayed unmatched. Germline assignment: CDR1 LNHDA and CDR2 SQIVND (reference sequence). CDR3 region: CASSIGGDRVQETQYF. For the CDR3, the DNA is TGTGCCAGTAGTATAGGTGGGGACAGGGTCCAAGAGACCCAGTACTTC. Supplemented by reference TRBV19 and TRBJ2-5, the full variable domain reads DGGITQSPKYLFRKEGQNVTLSCEQNLNHDAMYWYRQDPGQGLRLIYYSQIVNDFQKGDIAEGYSVSREKKESFPLTVTSAQKNPTAFYLCASSIGGDRVQETQYFGPGTRLLVL.

The chain links TRBV4-3 to TRBJ2-3; 15 nucleotides agree with TRBD2. This CDR3 is 21 amino acids long. With V trimmed by 0 bases and J by 4 bases, 14 bases remained unmatched. Germline CDR1 LGHNA, CDR2 YSLEER. The CDR3 sequence is CASSQDATPGLAGGGADTQYF. CDR3 in DNA: TGCGCCAGCAGCCAAGATGCCACCCCGGGACTAGCGGGAGGAGGGGCAGATACGCAGTATTTT.

The chain links TRBV13 to TRBJ1-1; 9 positions agree with TRBD1. Unmatched junction bases numbered 9, after V lost 5 bases and J lost 2 bases. Germline CDR1 is PRHDT and CDR2 is FYEKMQ (reference sequence). This CDR3 contains 16 residues. The CDR3 DNA reads TGTGCCAGCAGCAGTGAACCGGGACAGGGAAACACTGAAGCTTTCTTT. It encodes CASSSEPGQGNTEAFF.

The chain combines TRBV10-2 with TRBJ1-2; weak D call: TRBD1 (6 bases). The CDR3 runs 13 residues. Germline CDR1 and CDR2: WSHSY and SAAADI. The V end lost 6 bases, the J end lost 4 bases, and 12 bases lay between the germline ends. This CDR3 is CASREGGSYGYTF. CDR3 in DNA: TGCGCCAGCAGGGAAGGGGGGAGCTATGGCTACACCTTC.

The V call is TRBV11-3, the J call TRBJ2-7, with 8 positions matching TRBD1. The CDR3 spans 13 residues. V dropped 5 bases and J dropped 3; count of bases not matched to a gene: 3. Germline-derived CDR1 and CDR2 are SGHNT and YENEEA. CDR3 DNA: TGTGCCAGCAGCCGCGACAGGGGCTACGAGCAGTACTTC. It specifies CASSRDRGYEQYF.

The chain is built from TRBV15 and TRBJ2-5; 10 positions agree with TRBD2. The germline CDR1 and CDR2 sequences are LNHNV and YYDKDF (reference sequence). V shed 0 bases and J 2 bases; nucleotides not matched to a gene: 3. The CDR3 runs to 16 residues. This chain's CDR3 is CATSRDRLAGQETQYF. The CDR3 DNA reads as TGTGCCACCAGCAGAGATCGACTAGCGGGTCAAGAGACCCAGTACTTC.

The genes are TRBV27 and TRBJ2-7; perhaps TRBD2 as D (5 bases). V dropped 5 bases and J dropped 7 bases, with 21 bases sitting between them. The CDR3 consists of 15 residues. The germline CDR1 and CDR2 sequences are MNHEY and SMNVEV (reference sequence). DNA for the CDR3: TGTGCCAGCAGTGGAAAGGTCCTAGGACGAGGGGAGCAGTACTTC. This gives the protein CASSGKVLGRGEQYF.

Only one count was recorded for this clone. The chain is built from TRBV11-3 and TRBJ2-3; 7 bases are shared with TRBD1. With 7 bases clipped from V and 3 bases from J, the junction kept 7 bases outside the gene matches. Germline CDR1 SGHNT, CDR2 YENEEA. This CDR3 comprises 14 residues. In DNA, the CDR3 is TGTGCCAGCACCATAGGGGGCAGGACAGATACGCAGTATTTT. Amino acid sequence: CASTIGGRTDTQYF.

The gene calls are TRBV11-3 and TRBJ2-7; 8 positions match TRBD1. Looked up from germline, CDR1 is SGHNT and CDR2 is YENEEA. Trimming cost V 2 bases and J 4 bases; bases outside gene matches: 7. This CDR3 has 15 residues. CDR3 bases: TGTGCCAGCAGCTTATTCGGTCAGGGGGCTTACGAGCAGTACTTC. Protein product: CASSLFGQGAYEQYF.

This chain connects TRBV7-2 to TRBJ2-5; the D gene is possibly TRBD2 (6 bases). The V end was cut by 0 bases, the J end by 4 bases, with 15 bases between. Looked up from germline, CDR1 is SGHTA and CDR2 is FQGNSA. This CDR3 has 16 residues. For the CDR3, the DNA is TGTGCCAGCAGCTTAGCGCTCGCGGGGATAGGAGAGACCCAGTACTTC. It specifies CASSLALAGIGETQYF.

The chain's CDR3 is CASSVRESGNTIYF. The CDR3 DNA sequence: TGTGCCAGCAGCGTCAGGGAGTCTGGAAACACCATATATTTT. V gene TRBV9 combines with J gene TRBJ1-3, with D possibly TRBD1 on 5 matching bases. The V and J ends lost 2 bases and 1 base respectively, with 7 bases between them. The CDR3 totals 14 residues. From germline, CDR1 is SGDLS and CDR2 YYNGEE.

This chain connects TRBV2 to TRBJ1-5, with a tentative D call TRBD1 (5 bases). The CDR3 has 15 residues. V was trimmed by 5 bases and J by 0 bases, leaving 11 bases between them. Per the germline V gene, CDR1 is SNHLY and CDR2 is FYNNEI. The CDR3: CASSPGTNSNQPQHF. The CDR3 nucleotides are TGTGCCAGCAGTCCGGGGACCAATAGCAATCAGCCCCAGCATTTT.

This rearrangement joins TRBV7-3 to TRBJ2-3; a possible D gene is TRBD2 (6 bases). Trimming left V 4 bases short and J 4 bases short, with 15 bases between. Germline CDR1 SGHTA, CDR2 FQGTGA. The CDR3 contains 15 residues. The CDR3 DNA sequence: TGTGCCAGCAGCTCCTCGCCGGGAGTTGCAGATACGCAGTATTTT. Its translation: CASSSSPGVADTQYF.

The chain has TRBV29-1 and TRBJ2-7; the D gene is possibly TRBD2 (5 bases). The CDR3 is 15 residues long. Germline CDR1 and CDR2: SQVTM and ANQGSEA. Deletions cut 7 bases from V and 0 bases from J, with 19 bases between. CDR3 nucleotide sequence: TGCAGCGCCACGGTCCGGGGTCCTAGCTCCTACGAGCAGTACTTC. It codes for CSATVRGPSSYEQYF.

The rearrangement joins TRBV7-9 to TRBJ1-2, with D perhaps TRBD1 (6 bases). CDR3 length equals 16 residues. Germline values: CDR1 SEHNR, CDR2 FQNEAQ (reference sequence). V gave up 5 bases and J gave up 4 bases, with 20 bases separating them. The CDR3 region has the DNA TGTGCCAGCAGCCCAAATTTACAGGGTTTCGGCTATGGCTACACCTTC. It translates to CASSPNLQGFGYGYTF.

This sequence joins TRBV6-5 and TRBJ2-7; 8 bases match TRBD2. Trimming cost V 0 bases and J 12 bases; bases outside gene matches: 7. Germline V gene data show CDR1 as MNHEY and CDR2 as SVGAGI. The CDR3 loop spans 13 amino acids. The CDR3 DNA reads TGTGCCAGCAGTTACTCCCGGGGGGGCGGATGGTACTTC. It is translated as CASSYSRGGGWYF.